Following are 23 T cell receptor beta chains from one sample sequenced in a study of Ad26.COV2.S vaccination and SARS-CoV-2 variants. Generated by immunoSEQ multiplex PCR, the TCRdb table keeps only in-frame clones and is missing some. The sample comprises about 680,000 clones, roughly nine tenths of which are singletons, and about 1.5% rests with the top ten. Treatment noted: some 19 received Ad26.COV2.S at low or high dose, single or two shots; 5 received placebo; per-sample allocation not given. The samples date from day 63 after the first vaccine or placebo injection. This sample comprised peripheral blood, obtained in a trial of Ad26.COV2.S vaccine versus placebo. The receptors were sampled from a person aged 18-65 years who received the Ad26.COV2.S COVID-19 vaccine or a placebo.

V is TRBV19 and J is TRBJ1-1; D possibly corresponds to TRBD1 (5 bases). Germline CDR1 is LNHDA and CDR2 is SQIVND (reference sequence). The length of the CDR3 is 13 residues. V was pared by 8 bases and J by 5 bases, with 15 bases between. The CDR3 loop is CASGVGARTEAFF. The DNA for the CDR3 is TGTGCCAGTGGGGTCGGGGCAAGGACTGAAGCTTTCTTT.

DNA of the CDR3: TGTGCCAGCAGCCCGCGACGGGCCGACACAGATACGCAGTATTTT. This translates into CASSPRRADTDTQYF. The chain has TRBV7-7 and TRBJ2-3; no firm D call. The CDR3 length is 15 residues. V was pared by 5 bases and J by 2 bases, with 14 bases between. Germline loops: CDR1 SSHAT, CDR2 FNYEAQ (reference sequence).

The chain joins TRBV5-6 to TRBJ2-1; no firm D call. Germline loops: CDR1 SGHDT, CDR2 YYEEEE. The germline V and J ends were trimmed by 4 bases and 8 bases, with 10 bases remaining between them. The CDR3 runs 12 residues. For the CDR3, the DNA is TGTGCCAGCAGCCGTCAGACTTATGAGCAGTTCTTC. Amino acids: CASSRQTYEQFF. Together with reference TRBV5-6 and TRBJ2-1, the CDR3 gives the full variable domain: DAGVTQSPTHLIKTRGQQVTLRCSPKSGHDTVSWYQQALGQGPQFIFQYYEEEERQRGNFPDRFSGHQFPNYSSELNVNALLLGDSALYLCASSRQTYEQFFGPGTRLTVL.

This chain uses TRBV30 with TRBJ1-1; TRBD1 is a possible D gene (5 bases). This CDR3 contains 15 residues. Per germline, CDR1 GTSNPN and CDR2 SVGIG (reference sequence). V lost 5 bases to trimming and J lost 0 bases, with 16 bases between them. The CDR3 coding sequence is TGTGCCTGGGATGGGGGTCAGGACATGAACACTGAAGCTTTCTTT. Translation gives CAWDGGQDMNTEAFF.

The gene calls are TRBV4-2 and TRBJ1-2; no clear D. Germline V lookup: CDR1 LGHNA, CDR2 YNFKEQ. The CDR3 is made up of 16 amino acids. Trimming cost V 2 bases and J 0 bases, with 13 bases left between them. The CDR3 DNA reads as TGTGCCAGCAGCCAAACAGCGCTACTTTCTAACTATGGCTACACCTTC. Its protein product is CASSQTALLSNYGYTF.

In its sample, this clone was seen a few times. V usage is TRBV2 and J usage is TRBJ2-7; 8 nucleotides match TRBD2. Germline V gives CDR1 SNHLY, CDR2 FYNNEI. The trim removed 6 bases at V and 0 bases at J, leaving 7 bases unmatched. CDR3 length: 15 amino acids. CDR3 nucleotide sequence: TGTGCCAGCAGCCCCCTTAGCGGGACCTCCTACGAGCAGTACTTC. It specifies CASSPLSGTSYEQYF.

The chain couples TRBV30 to TRBJ2-1, with a possible D match to TRBD2 (6 bases). The V end lost 4 bases, the J end lost 5 bases, and 12 bases lay between the germline ends. The length of the CDR3 is 13 residues. CDR1 is GTSNPN and CDR2 is SVGIG in the germline V gene (reference sequence). The CDR3: CAWNWREDNEQFF. The CDR3 region has the DNA TGTGCCTGGAATTGGCGGGAAGACAATGAGCAGTTCTTC. Using reference TRBV30 and TRBJ2-1 for the parts outside the CDR3, the full variable domain is SQTIHQWPATLVQPVGSPLSLECTVEGTSNPNLYWYRQAAGRGLQLLFYSVGIGQISSEVPQNLSASRPQDRQFILSSKKLLLSDSGFYLCAWNWREDNEQFFGPGTRLTVL.

V and J are TRBV27 and TRBJ2-3, with D possibly called TRBD1 or TRBD2 (6 bases each). Looked up from germline, CDR1 is MNHEY and CDR2 is SMNVEV (reference sequence). The length of the CDR3 is 14 residues. Deletions cut 1 base from V and 6 bases from J, with 11 bases between. CDR3 protein: CASSLWGAGDTQYF. As DNA, the CDR3 is TGTGCCAGCAGTTTATGGGGGGCCGGGGATACGCAGTATTTT.

The chain links TRBV19 to TRBJ2-1; D call uncertain. The germline V gene has CDR1 LNHDA and CDR2 SQIVND (reference sequence). Trimming removed 6 bases from V and 3 bases from J, with 12 bases in between. CDR3 length: 14 amino acids. The DNA of the CDR3 is TGTGCCAGTAGGGAGACGAGAGGCTACAATGAGCAGTTCTTC. Its protein product is CASRETRGYNEQFF.

This clone has just one count. The chain is built from TRBV4-2 and TRBJ1-1; D is ambiguous. The V end was cut by 1 base, the J end by 7 bases, with 7 bases between. The CDR3 runs to 12 residues. The germline gives CDR1 LGHNA, CDR2 YNFKEQ. The DNA for the CDR3 is TGTGCCAGCAGCCAAGTTGCGAATGAAGCTTTCTTT. Protein product: CASSQVANEAFF.

This chain connects TRBV5-6 to TRBJ1-2; TRBD1 matches 7 bases. J gave up 4 bases and V 4 bases, and 10 bases lay outside the gene matches. Germline V CDR1 and CDR2: SGHDT, YYEEEE. This CDR3 has 15 residues. In nucleotides, the CDR3 is TGTGCCAGCAGCATGGGACAGCAAGAGTTCTATGGCTACACCTTC. Its protein product is CASSMGQQEFYGYTF.

This clone was seen a handful of times. This CDR3 reads CASSSPGGAGSPLHF. CDR3 sequence (DNA): TGTGCCAGCAGCTCCCCGGGCGGGGCTGGTTCACCCCTCCACTTT. The gene calls are TRBV7-6 and TRBJ1-6; maybe TRBD1 (5 bases). Germline V gene sequence: CDR1 SGHVS, CDR2 FNYEAQ. V was pared by 4 bases and J by 9 bases, with 16 bases between. The CDR3 contains 15 residues. The entire variable domain, with the rest obtained from reference TRBV7-6 and TRBJ1-6, is as follows: GAGVSQSPRYKVTKRGQDVALRCDPISGHVSLYWYRQALGQGPEFLTYFNYEAQQDKSGLPNDRFSAERPEGSISTLTIQRTEQRDSAMYRCASSSPGGAGSPLHFGNGTRLTVT.

This chain links TRBV12-3 or TRBV12-4 with TRBJ1-1, with D unclear. The CDR3 is 13 amino acids. With 4 bases removed from V and 1 base from J, the gap between germline ends came to 7 bases. This CDR3 reads CASSSVGNTEAFF. The DNA of the CDR3 is TGTGCCAGCAGTTCAGTGGGGAACACTGAAGCTTTCTTT.

The chain combines TRBV5-5 with TRBJ2-7, with a weak D call TRBD1 (5 bases). Germline V gene data show CDR1 as SGHKS and CDR2 as YYEKEE (reference sequence). Trimming cost V 6 bases and J 3 bases, with 13 bases left between them. The CDR3 runs to 13 residues. The CDR3 here is CASTLDTLYEQYF. In nucleotides, the CDR3 is TGTGCCAGCACCCTGGACACCCTCTACGAGCAGTACTTC.

The chain has TRBV12-3 or TRBV12-4 and TRBJ1-1, with unresolved D. CDR3 size: 12 residues. V was pared by 4 bases and J by 10 bases, with 13 bases between. CDR3 bases: TGTGCCAGCAGTTCAGTCAGTAGCAGAGCTTTCTTT. Protein sequence: CASSSVSSRAFF.

V usage is TRBV30 and J usage is TRBJ2-6; no clear D gene. In germline, CDR1 is GTSNPN, CDR2 SVGIG (reference sequence). Trimming removed 4 bases from V and 2 bases from J, with 9 bases in between. This CDR3 is built from 14 residues. The CDR3 region has the DNA TGTGCCTGGAATAAGCTAGCTGGGGCCAACGTCCTGACTTTC. Translating gives CAWNKLAGANVLTF.

The chain combines TRBV18 with TRBJ1-4; TRBD1 matches 7 bases. This CDR3 has 14 amino acids. Germline V gene data show CDR1 as KGHSH and CDR2 as LQKENI. Losses at the gene ends were 2 bases for V and 4 bases for J; bases not matched to a gene: 1. CDR3 sequence reads: CASSPAGGNEKLFF. CDR3 in DNA: TGTGCCAGCTCACCAGCAGGGGGTAATGAAAAACTGTTTTTT.

A few counts support this clone. J is TRBJ1-1 and V is TRBV4-2; 8 nucleotides line up with TRBD1. This CDR3 spans 14 amino acids. Germline lookup yields CDR1 LGHNA and CDR2 YNFKEQ. V trimming: 3 bases; J trimming: 4 bases; junction bases outside the gene matches: 4. This chain's CDR3 is CASSHITGGTEAFF. The CDR3 DNA reads as TGTGCCAGCAGCCATATTACAGGGGGCACTGAAGCTTTCTTT.

V is TRBV13 and J is TRBJ2-4, with 12 bases fitting TRBD2. Germline V CDR1 and CDR2: PRHDT, FYEKMQ (reference sequence). The CDR3 runs 15 residues. Trimming removed 5 bases from V and 8 bases from J; junction bases left unmatched: 7. Here the CDR3 DNA reads TGTGCCAGCAGCCTAGCGGGAGGGCCCGGGGACATTCAGTACTTC. It is translated as CASSLAGGPGDIQYF.

V and J are TRBV7-2 and TRBJ2-7, with D uncertain. Germline V gene lookup returns CDR1 SGHTA and CDR2 FQGNSA. This CDR3 is 12 amino acids long. V lost 4 bases and J lost 3, with 7 bases in between. CDR3 coding DNA: TGTGCCAGCAGCTCACAACTCTACGAGCAGTACTTC. It codes for CASSSQLYEQYF.

The V call is TRBV19, the J call TRBJ1-1, with a weak D call TRBD1 (5 bases). Between the trimmed V and J ends, which lost 6 bases and 0 bases, there was a span of 11 bases. The CDR3 consists of 14 residues. Germline V gives CDR1 LNHDA, CDR2 SQIVND (reference sequence). This chain's CDR3 is CASRPDTLNTEAFF. CDR3 DNA sequence: TGTGCCAGTAGGCCGGACACCTTGAACACTGAAGCTTTCTTT.

This rearrangement joins TRBV3-1 (or the pseudogene TRBV3-2) to TRBJ2-1, with TRBD2 identical over 9 bases. CDR1 and CDR2 from the germline V gene are LGHDT and YNNKEL (reference sequence). CDR3 length equals 18 residues. J gave up 0 bases and V 5 bases, and 11 bases lay outside the gene matches. The CDR3 loop is CASSSSLGGGASYNEQFF. For the CDR3, the DNA is TGTGCCAGCAGCTCCTCCCTGGGCGGGGGGGCCTCCTACAATGAGCAGTTCTTC.

The chain employs TRBV19 and TRBJ2-7; no clear D. There are 14 residues in the CDR3. V gave up 3 bases and J gave up 0 bases, with 9 bases separating them. Per the germline V gene, CDR1 is LNHDA and CDR2 is SQIVND (reference sequence). CDR3 nucleotide sequence: TGTGCCAGTAGTATCGCTGGAAGCTCCTACGAGCAGTACTTC. Translating it yields CASSIAGSSYEQYF.